Listed below are T cell receptor beta chains from one sample, sequenced in a study of T cell changes during pregnancy in multiple sclerosis. The repertoire was sequenced with immunoSEQ multiplex PCR; TCRdb's copy has only in-frame clones and lacks some. The sample holds about 80,000 clones, approximately 90% seen once. Sequenced here: CD4+ T cells from peripheral blood mononuclear cells, sampled before pregnancy. Receptors originate from a female donor with multiple sclerosis, enrolled in a pregnancy study. The CDR3 runs from the conserved cysteine through the conserved F or W. Each record gives: D gene, clone size, J gene, V gene, CDR3 protein, CDR3 DNA. D genes are given only for firm matches. Size tells how often a clone was seen (once, few, many) or the class of an expanded clone, and some rows leave it out.

TRBD1 NA TRBJ1-2 TRBV19 CASSPTGQNYGYTF TGTGCCAGTAGTCCGACAGGGCAGAACTATGGCTACACCTTC
TRBD1 once TRBJ1-5 TRBV7-8 CASSRQGQPQHF TGTGCCAGCAGCAGACAGGGACAGCCCCAGCATTTT
NA NA TRBJ2-1 TRBV7-3 CASSLLPPSSSYNEQFF TGTGCCAGCAGCTTACTTCCTCCGTCGAGCTCCTACAATGAGCAGTTCTTC
TRBD1 NA TRBJ1-5 TRBV7-6 CASSFYRGQPQHF TGTGCCAGCAGCTTTTACAGGGGTCAGCCCCAGCATTTT
TRBD1 NA TRBJ2-1 TRBV7-3 CASSARDRVNEQFF TGTGCCAGCAGCGCTCGGGACAGGGTCAATGAGCAGTTCTTC
NA NA TRBJ2-6 TRBV5-6 CASSLWGGGPSGANVLTF TGTGCCAGCAGCCTCTGGGGGGGCGGACCATCTGGGGCCAACGTCCTGACTTTC
NA NA TRBJ2-7 TRBV6-1 CASSFIGPGEQYF TGTGCCAGCAGTTTTATAGGGCCGGGGGAGCAGTACTTC
TRBD2 NA TRBJ2-7 TRBV30 CAWSSGTNYEQYF TGTGCCTGGAGTTCCGGGACTAACTACGAGCAGTACTTC
TRBD1 NA TRBJ1-3 TRBV30 CAWRGTGQSNTIYF TGTGCCTGGAGGGGGACAGGCCAGTCGAACACCATATATTTT
NA once TRBJ2-7 TRBV6-1 CASTQQPGEQYF TGTGCCAGCACCCAACAGCCCGGCGAGCAGTACTTC
NA NA TRBJ1-2 TRBV5-1 CASSLDRSNYGYTF TGCGCCAGCAGCTTGGACAGATCTAACTATGGCTACACCTTC
TRBD1 NA TRBJ1-2 TRBV28 CASSQGDRSLGYTF TGTGCCAGCAGCCAAGGGGACAGGTCCCTTGGCTACACCTTC
TRBD1 NA TRBJ1-5 TRBV2 CASLKGQGLNQPQHF TGTGCCAGCTTAAAGGGACAGGGTTTGAATCAGCCCCAGCATTTT
TRBD2 NA TRBJ2-3 TRBV5-6 CASSVGTRKLDTQYF TGTGCCAGCAGCGTCGGGACTAGAAAGTTAGATACGCAGTATTTT
TRBD1 NA TRBJ2-2 TRBV27 CASRGTVNTGELFF TGTGCCAGCAGGGGGACAGTGAACACCGGGGAGCTGTTTTTT
TRBD2 NA TRBJ2-5 TRBV5-6 CASSSTRAGGGETQYF TGTGCCAGCAGCTCGACCAGAGCGGGGGGCGGAGAGACCCAGTACTTC
NA NA TRBJ1-2 TRBV19 CASSIARTDYGYTF TGTGCCAGTAGTATAGCTCGGACTGACTATGGCTACACCTTC
NA NA TRBJ2-7 TRBV7-3 CASSLSGRQGKQYF TGTGCCAGCAGCTTATCCGGGAGACAGGGCAAGCAGTACTTC
NA once TRBJ1-5 TRBV2 CASSEGGRRFNQPQHF TGTGCCAGCAGTGAGGGAGGACGCCGCTTCAATCAGCCCCAGCATTTT
NA NA TRBJ1-1 TRBV6-1 CASSESDSYTEAFF TGTGCCAGCAGTGAATCGGACAGCTACACTGAAGCTTTCTTT
NA NA TRBJ1-1 TRBV30 CVCTPFSMNTEAFF TGTGTCTGCACCCCGTTTTCTATGAACACTGAAGCTTTCTTT
TRBD1 NA TRBJ2-5 TRBV6-1 CASSLGQGGGETQYF TGTGCCAGCAGCCTCGGACAGGGTGGGGGGGAGACCCAGTACTTC
NA NA TRBJ1-1 TRBV21-1 CASTKAGYTEAFF TGTGCCAGCACCAAGGCAGGGTACACTGAAGCTTTCTTT
NA NA TRBJ2-7 TRBV5-1 CASSPEVDGSYEQYF TGCGCCAGCAGCCCCGAGGTAGATGGATCCTACGAGCAGTACTTC
NA NA TRBJ1-3 TRBV19 CASSPPPGGNTIYF TGTGCCAGTAGCCCACCGCCGGGAGGAAACACCATATATTTT
TRBD1 once TRBJ1-4 TRBV28 CASSLYRGNEKLFF TGTGCCAGCAGTTTATACAGGGGTAATGAAAAACTGTTTTTT
NA once TRBJ1-5 TRBV2 CASSEPQSTGSRQPQHF TGTGCCAGCAGTGAACCCCAAAGTACAGGGTCTCGGCAGCCCCAGCATTTT
NA NA TRBJ1-4 TRBV5-8 CASSFGQINEKLFF TGTGCCAGCAGTTTCGGACAGATTAATGAAAAACTGTTTTTT
NA NA TRBJ1-4 TRBV7-2 CASSLRGSNEKLFF TGTGCCAGCAGCTTAAGGGGAAGTAATGAAAAACTGTTTTTT
NA NA TRBJ1-1 TRBV5-1 CASSSTSTAEAFF TGCGCCAGCAGCTCCACCTCAACAGCTGAAGCTTTCTTT
NA once TRBJ2-3 TRBV6-4 CASSDGTAGDTQYF TGTGCCAGCAGTGACGGCACGGCGGGAGATACGCAGTATTTT
TRBD1 NA TRBJ2-7 TRBV5-1 CASSARDSGGSYEQYF TGCGCCAGCAGCGCCCGGGACAGTGGGGGATCCTACGAGCAGTACTTC
TRBD2 NA TRBJ2-1 TRBV28 CASRVLVAGEPFF TGTGCCAGCAGGGTTTTAGTAGCGGGAGAGCCGTTCTTC
NA NA TRBJ2-7 TRBV2 CASWPERPYEQYF TGTGCCAGCTGGCCGGAGCGACCCTACGAGCAGTACTTC
NA NA TRBJ2-6 TRBV15 CATSRPDGPGANVLTF TGTGCCACCAGCAGACCTGATGGCCCTGGGGCCAACGTCCTGACTTTC
TRBD2 NA TRBJ2-7 TRBV6-6 CASSSRRGGDNEQYF TGTGCCAGCAGTTCTCGTCGGGGGGGCGACAACGAGCAGTACTTC
TRBD2 NA TRBJ2-1 TRBV28 CASSSSGSAYNEQFF TGTGCCAGCAGCTCTAGCGGGAGCGCCTACAATGAGCAGTTCTTC
NA NA TRBJ2-3 TRBV19 CASSGQGKDTQYF TGTGCCAGTAGCGGGCAGGGGAAAGATACGCAGTATTTT
TRBD1 NA TRBJ2-5 TRBV5-5 CASSLGQVRLETQYF TGTGCCAGCAGCCTGGGACAGGTTCGTTTAGAGACCCAGTACTTC
TRBD1 NA TRBJ1-1 TRBV28 CASSRTGGTFF TGTGCCAGCAGTCGGACAGGGGGAACTTTCTTT
TRBD2 NA TRBJ2-2 TRBV6-1 CASSEQPGGPSGELFF TGTGCCAGCAGTGAACAGCCGGGAGGGCCCAGCGGGGAGCTGTTTTTT
NA NA TRBJ2-7 TRBV19 CASTVTGTYEQYF TGTGCCAGTACCGTGACAGGAACCTACGAGCAGTACTTC
NA NA TRBJ1-4 TRBV6-1 CASSGLQGFNEKLFF TGTGCCAGCAGTGGATTGCAGGGGTTTAATGAAAAACTGTTTTTT
TRBD2 NA TRBJ2-3 TRBV5-1 CASRNGLAGGPQDTQYF TGCGCCAGCAGAAACGGACTAGCGGGAGGCCCCCAGGATACGCAGTATTTT
NA NA TRBJ2-1 TRBV14 CASSQGTDYNEQFF TGTGCCAGCAGCCAGGGGACTGACTACAATGAGCAGTTCTTC
TRBD1 NA TRBJ1-4 TRBV7-3 CASSPTGGGGEKLFF TGTGCCAGCAGCCCAACAGGGGGCGGAGGTGAAAAACTGTTTTTT